This T cell receptor beta chain came from a study of T-cell reconstitution after alpha-beta-depleted transplantation in children (TCRdb year 2016). Regarding the research as a whole: Using TCR repertoire profiling, the study quantitatively followed how T-cell immune reconstitution unfolded in children after TCRalphabeta/CD19-depleted allogeneic hematopoietic cell transplantation. Summary of the overall study and its limitations: Over the following months the frequencies of hyperexpanded clones went down, and after one year T-cell counts and TCRbeta diversity were mostly credited to newly produced T cells. About two months after transplant, the apparently early recovery of alphabetaT-cell counts reportedly depended on just several hundred clones that had expanded rapidly and came from non-depleted graft cells. In some patients, high TCRbeta diversity at day 60 was attributed to recipient T cells and intrathymic progenitors that had survived conditioning.

There are 15 amino acids in the CDR3, from cysteine to phenylalanine inclusive. The only DNA kept is the CDR3, 45 bases in frame from the first base. A distance of 10 bases separates the germline ends of V and J, which lose 4 bases and 0 bases respectively. The germline V gene sets CDR1 to LGHNA and CDR2 to YNFKEQ. Details on this clonotype: No cognate antigen has been identified for it. Base qualities are not at hand, and no much larger clone is one base apart.

Libraries were prepared through PCR. The sequencing machine was an Illumina HiSeq 2500. To normalize quantification of the TCRbeta repertoire, the TCR libraries were built with molecular barcoding that relied on unique molecular identifiers. Using fastp trimming at Q25 and MiXCR clonotype assembly, TCRdb reanalyzed the public sequencing data and kept in-frame beta chains. Entries are consolidated by CDR3 protein sequence, retaining the most common genes and DNA. This sample has under 75,000 distinct CDR3 sequences in its table, and approximately 11% of those were observed once. The ten largest clones add up to roughly an eighth of the sample. In light of the paper, this sample's treatment or condition label describes: allogeneic hematopoietic cell transplantation with graft depleted of TCRalphabeta T cells and CD19 B cells. TCRalphabeta/CD19-depleted allogeneic hematopoietic cell grafts were given to the transplant recipients, all of whom were children.

Sequencing used PBMCs, obtained before TCRalphabeta/CD19-depleted stem cell transplant. The chain is encoded by TRBV4-2 joined to TRBJ2-1; no D gene is confidently identified. This TCR derives from a boy under 18 with acute myeloid leukemia, due to receive a stem cell transplant. The nucleotides read TGTGCCAGCAGCCGCCCGGAGAGCTCCTACAATGAGCAGTTCTTC. This codes for CASSRPESSYNEQFF.